Below, 30 T cell receptor beta chains from the same sample are listed, as sequenced in a study of cytotoxic CD8 clonotypes in ibrutinib-treated CLL (dated by TCRdb to the early 2020s). Library generation was performed with the immunoSEQ multiplex PCR assay. This is the immuneACCESS table as TCRdb keeps it, with only in-frame sequences that have V and J called. A part of the clones is gone; compared with another copy, unresolved V genes explain less than half, and the rest is unexplained. Across this sample there are some 61,000 clones, with around two thirds seen only once. Approximately 6% of the sample is in the top ten clones. The sample's time point label, decoded: 12 months on ibrutinib. The sample was PBMCs, taken after 12 months of ibrutinib treatment. The receptors stem from a human donor with chronic lymphocytic leukemia.

This clone has only one observation. The chain uses TRBV7-8 and TRBJ2-2; 8 bases agree with TRBD2. V lost 11 bases, J lost 3 bases, and 5 bases stayed unmatched. Germline CDR1 is SGHVS and CDR2 is FQNEAQ. This CDR3 is 13 amino acids long. For the CDR3, the DNA is TGTGCCGTCAGCGGGGGCGACACCGGGGAGCTGTTTTTT. Its translation: CAVSGGDTGELFF.

The chain combines TRBV30 with TRBJ2-1, with D perhaps TRBD1 or TRBD2 (5 bases each). V lost 0 bases and J lost 10, with 13 bases in between. This CDR3 has 13 residues. Germline CDR1 is GTSNPN and CDR2 is SVGIG (reference sequence). The CDR3 spells CAWSVRGMGEQFF. The DNA for the CDR3 is TGTGCCTGGAGTGTACGGGGCATGGGGGAGCAGTTCTTC.

The chain links TRBV6-5 to TRBJ1-2, with 8 bases identical to TRBD1. Losses at the gene ends were 5 bases for V and 9 bases for J; bases not matched to a gene: 11. This CDR3 is built from 14 residues. CDR1 is MNHEY and CDR2 is SVGAGI in the germline V gene. CDR3 DNA sequence: TGTGCCAGCAGTGCCACTACAGGGGGATATCGCTACACCTTC. Residues: CASSATTGGYRYTF.

The chain links TRBV25-1 to TRBJ2-2; D not certain. With 8 bases removed from V and 0 bases from J, the gap between germline ends came to 10 bases. The CDR3 totals 14 residues. CDR1 is MGHDK and CDR2 is SYGVNS in the germline V gene. DNA for the CDR3: TGTGCCAGCCGGACGGACGCGAACACCGGGGAGCTGTTTTTT. This encodes CASRTDANTGELFF.

CDR3 in amino acids: CASSLAWGSYEQYF. In DNA form, the CDR3 reads TGTGCCAGCAGCTTAGCGTGGGGGTCTTACGAGCAGTACTTC. This chain joins TRBV7-8 and TRBJ2-7; D tentatively fits TRBD1 or TRBD2 (5 bases each). Germline values: CDR1 SGHVS, CDR2 FQNEAQ. The CDR3 is 14 residues long. Trimming shortened V by 0 bases and J by 4 bases, and 10 bases separated the two germline ends.

This clone was observed a handful of times. This chain joins TRBV11-2 and TRBJ2-7, with a tentative D call TRBD2 (5 bases). Germline CDR1 SGHAT, CDR2 FQNNGV. V lost 5 bases and J 3 bases, leaving 17 bases between the germline ends. The CDR3 loop spans 15 amino acids. The DNA of the CDR3 is TGTGCCAGCAGCCCAAAGAGGGCCCCTATCTACGAGCAGTACTTC. Encoded protein: CASSPKRAPIYEQYF. The full variable domain, with the rest looked up from reference TRBV11-2 and TRBJ2-7, is EAGVAQSPRYKIIEKRQSVAFWCNPISGHATLYWYQQILGQGPKLLIQFQNNGVVDDSQLPKDRFSAERLKGVDSTLKIQPAKLEDSAVYLCASSPKRAPIYEQYFGPGTRLTVT.

CDR3 nucleotides: TGTGCCAGCAGCTTAGAAGGGGGCACTGAAGCTTTCTTT. This translates into CASSLEGGTEAFF. The chain links TRBV7-2 to TRBJ1-1, with TRBD1 as a possible D gene (6 bases). Trimming pared 1 base from V and 4 bases from J, leaving 7 bases between. CDR1 is SGHTA, CDR2 FQGNSA, per germline. The CDR3 spans 13 residues. Together with reference TRBV7-2 and TRBJ1-1, the CDR3 gives the full variable domain: GAGVSQSPSNKVTEKGKDVELRCDPISGHTALYWYRQSLGQGLEFLIYFQGNSAPDKSGLPSDRFSAERTGGSVSTLTIQRTQQEDSAVYLCASSLEGGTEAFFGQGTRLTVV.

This clone was seen ten or more times. This chain connects TRBV2 to TRBJ1-1, with D tentatively TRBD1 (5 bases). Trimming pared 5 bases from V and 1 base from J, leaving 8 bases between. CDR1 is SNHLY, CDR2 FYNNEI, per germline. The CDR3 is 13 amino acids. This chain's CDR3 is CASSTQGNTEAFF. The DNA of the CDR3 is TGTGCCAGCAGTACCCAGGGGAACACTGAAGCTTTCTTT.

The rearrangement joins TRBV6-1 to TRBJ2-1; D may be TRBD1 (5 bases). The CDR3 length is 14 residues. Germline CDR1 and CDR2: MNHNS and SASEGT. V was clipped by 7 bases and J by 5 bases, with 15 bases between them. In DNA form, the CDR3 reads TGTGCCAGCAAAGAGGCAGGGCTTGACAATGAGCAGTTCTTC. As protein: CASKEAGLDNEQFF.

The chain carries TRBV19 and TRBJ1-6, with D possibly being TRBD1 (6 bases). Looked up from germline, CDR1 is LNHDA and CDR2 is SQIVND (reference sequence). Deletions cut 3 bases from V and 0 bases from J, with 15 bases between. The CDR3 contains 18 residues. The CDR3 region has the DNA TGTGCCAGTAGTATGCATCAGGGGAGCAGCTCCTATAATTCACCCCTCCACTTT. It encodes CASSMHQGSSSYNSPLHF.

The chain links TRBV6-6 to TRBJ1-3; D is perhaps TRBD1 (5 bases). Germline V gene lookup returns CDR1 MNHNY and CDR2 SVGAGI (reference sequence). The CDR3 totals 14 residues. Trimming left V 5 bases short and J 0 bases short, with 8 bases between. The CDR3 loop reads CASSRTGSGNTIYF. CDR3 bases: TGTGCCAGCAGTCGAACAGGCTCTGGAAACACCATATATTTT.

This clone has a handful of counts. The CDR3 loop reads CASSLLQGSRNSPLHF. The CDR3 nucleotides read TGTGCCAGCAGTTTGTTGCAGGGTTCACGTAATTCACCCCTCCACTTT. The chain employs TRBV28 and TRBJ1-6, with D possibly matching TRBD1 (5 bases). Deletions cut 3 bases from V and 6 bases from J, with 15 bases between. CDR3 length: 16 amino acids. Germline assignment: CDR1 MDHEN and CDR2 SYDVKM.

This chain uses TRBV4-2 with TRBJ1-2; TRBD1 is a possible D gene (5 bases). There are 14 residues in the CDR3. CDR1 LGHNA and CDR2 YNFKEQ come from the germline V gene. Trimming took 0 bases from V and 4 from J, leaving 9 bases between them. CDR3 protein: CASSQDVGGYGYTF. In DNA, the CDR3 is TGTGCCAGCAGCCAAGATGTGGGGGGCTATGGCTACACCTTC.

The chain employs TRBV4-2 and TRBJ1-6; maybe TRBD1 (5 bases). The CDR3 spans 17 residues. Trimming pared 1 base from V and 6 bases from J, leaving 16 bases between. The germline V gene encodes CDR1 LGHNA and CDR2 YNFKEQ. The CDR3 DNA reads as TGTGCCAGCAGCCAAGGGGGCTTCGGTAATGGTAATTCACCCCTCCACTTT. Its translation is CASSQGGFGNGNSPLHF.

The chain employs TRBV6-5 and TRBJ1-1; D is unclear. V was trimmed by 0 bases and J by 1 base, leaving 6 bases between them. Germline V gene sequence: CDR1 MNHEY, CDR2 SVGAGI. The CDR3 contains 14 residues. The CDR3 reads CASSYSRGNTEAFF. The CDR3 DNA reads as TGTGCCAGCAGTTACTCCCGGGGGAACACTGAAGCTTTCTTT.

The rearrangement joins TRBV6-6 to TRBJ1-6; 8 bases match TRBD1. This CDR3 spans 16 amino acids. V was pared by 7 bases and J by 5 bases, with 10 bases of the junction left unmatched. Per the germline V gene, CDR1 is MNHNY and CDR2 is SVGAGI (reference sequence). CDR3 residues: CASNIGQGVNNSPLHF. CDR3 nucleotides: TGTGCCAGCAACATAGGACAGGGCGTTAATAATTCACCCCTCCACTTT.

This chain uses TRBV7-2 with TRBJ1-4, with TRBD1 matching 8 bases. The CDR3 runs to 14 residues. CDR1 is SGHTA, CDR2 FQGNSA, per germline. The V segment lost 5 bases and the J segment 7 bases; nucleotides outside the gene matches: 6. CDR3 loop: CASSATGVREKLFF. The CDR3 region has the DNA TGTGCCAGCAGCGCGACAGGGGTGCGTGAAAAACTGTTTTTT.

The chain employs TRBV5-4 and TRBJ2-7; D unresolved. The CDR3 runs to 13 residues. In germline, CDR1 is SGHNT, CDR2 YYREEE (reference sequence). V was cut by 10 bases and J by 3 bases, with 17 bases left in between. The CDR3 is CAYHATRLYEQYF. Here the CDR3 DNA reads TGTGCCTACCACGCGACACGGCTCTACGAGCAGTACTTC.

The V gene is TRBV5-6, the J gene TRBJ1-2; possibly TRBD1 for D (5 bases). The CDR3 has 15 residues. V lost 4 bases to trimming and J lost 1 base, with 14 bases between them. Germline V gene sequence: CDR1 SGHDT, CDR2 YYEEEE. The CDR3 region has the DNA TGTGCCAGCAGCCGAACAGGAGATTTTAACTATGGCTACACCTTC. The encoded protein is CASSRTGDFNYGYTF.

This chain joins TRBV28 and TRBJ1-5; D is ambiguous. Germline V lookup: CDR1 MDHEN, CDR2 SYDVKM. The V end lost 6 bases, the J end lost 4 bases, and 10 bases lay between the germline ends. The CDR3 runs to 13 residues. CDR3 residues: CASSSELNQPQHF. Written as DNA, the CDR3 is TGTGCCAGCAGCTCCGAGCTGAATCAGCCCCAGCATTTT.

This chain links TRBV5-6 with TRBJ2-3; D tentatively fits TRBD1 or TRBD2 (6 bases each). CDR3 length: 16 residues. Germline V CDR1 and CDR2: SGHDT, YYEEEE. V lost 0 bases and J lost 2, with 13 bases in between. CDR3: CASSLAGGSDTDTQYF. CDR3 DNA: TGTGCCAGCAGCTTGGCCGGGGGCAGTGACACAGATACGCAGTATTTT.

This clone was seen once. The rearrangement joins TRBV30 to TRBJ2-2; 9 nucleotides match TRBD1. V gave up 1 base and J gave up 5 bases; unmatched junction bases: 8. The CDR3 sequence is 16 residues long. The germline gives CDR1 GTSNPN, CDR2 SVGIG (reference sequence). CDR3 region: CAWSGRTGVYTGELFF. DNA for the CDR3: TGTGCCTGGAGTGGTCGGACAGGGGTGTATACCGGGGAGCTGTTTTTT.

This chain joins TRBV6-5 and TRBJ1-1; 7 bases are a match to TRBD1. Germline V gives CDR1 MNHEY, CDR2 SVGAGI. The V and J ends lost 5 bases and 1 base, in that order; junction bases with no gene match: 4. The CDR3 runs to 14 residues. CDR3 region: CASSRDSANTEAFF. DNA of the CDR3: TGTGCCAGCAGTAGGGACAGTGCGAACACTGAAGCTTTCTTT.

This chain joins TRBV21-1 and TRBJ1-3; the DNA was not compared with TRBD1, the D call given in the table. TRBV21-1 is a known pseudogene. CDR3 size: 17 residues. The CDR3 DNA reads as TGTGCCAGCAGCAAAGAATACGGCAGGGGTTTCGAAAACACCATATATTTT. Its protein product is CASSKEYGRGFENTIYF.

The rearrangement joins TRBV5-1 to TRBJ1-1; D may be TRBD1 (5 bases). The CDR3 has 16 amino acids. V lost 1 base and J lost 1, with 14 bases in between. Germline assignment: CDR1 SGHRS and CDR2 YFSETQ. The CDR3 region is CASSLLRRGQNTEAFF. CDR3 sequence (DNA): TGCGCCAGCAGCTTGTTACGGAGAGGACAGAACACTGAAGCTTTCTTT.

The chain joins TRBV5-4 to TRBJ2-3, with 9 bases matching TRBD2. The CDR3 contains 16 residues. Looked up from germline, CDR1 is SGHNT and CDR2 is YYREEE (reference sequence). The V segment lost 3 bases and the J segment 3 bases; nucleotides outside the gene matches: 8. CDR3 DNA sequence: TGTGCCAGCAGCTATGTAGCGGGGGTGAGAACAGATACGCAGTATTTT. Protein product: CASSYVAGVRTDTQYF.

The chain combines TRBV7-2 with TRBJ1-6, with a weak D call TRBD1 (5 bases). This CDR3 is 15 amino acids long. Germline loops: CDR1 SGHTA, CDR2 FQGNSA. Trimming shortened V by 3 bases and J by 6 bases, and 12 bases separated the two germline ends. CDR3 region: CASSFGGVGNSPLHF. CDR3 bases: TGTGCCAGCAGCTTCGGGGGGGTTGGTAATTCACCCCTCCACTTT.

The chain joins TRBV18 to TRBJ2-2; 7 bases agree with TRBD1. The CDR3 contains 15 residues. Germline CDR1 KGHSH, CDR2 LQKENI. V was pared by 6 bases and J by 5 bases, with 9 bases of the junction left unmatched. The CDR3 DNA is TGTGCCAGCTCGCCGAGGGACAGTGTGACCGGGGAGCTGTTTTTT. Amino acids: CASSPRDSVTGELFF.

In this sample, this clone turned up a few times. The CDR3 nucleotides are TGTGCCAGCAGCTTAGACCTGAATTCACCCCTCCACTTT. Its translation is CASSLDLNSPLHF. V is TRBV5-4 and J is TRBJ1-6; D gene unclear. Between the trimmed V and J ends, which lost 2 bases and 7 bases, there was a span of 7 bases. The CDR3 contains 13 residues. Germline CDR1 and CDR2: SGHNT and YYREEE (reference sequence). The variable domain in full, with the rest retrieved from reference TRBV5-4 and TRBJ1-6, is ETGVTQSPTHLIKTRGQQVTLRCSSQSGHNTVSWYQQALGQGPQFIFQYYREEENGRGNFPPRFSGLQFPNYSSELNVNALELDDSALYLCASSLDLNSPLHFGNGTRLTVT.

The chain links TRBV5-5 to TRBJ1-3, with D possibly matching TRBD1 (5 bases). The CDR3 consists of 14 residues. V lost 0 bases, J lost 2 bases, and 6 bases lay in between. The germline V gene encodes CDR1 SGHKS and CDR2 YYEKEE (reference sequence). The CDR3 loop reads CASSLGTTGNTIYF. In nucleotides, the CDR3 is TGTGCCAGCAGCTTGGGGACAACTGGAAACACCATATATTTT.